The sample holds a few counts of the clone carrying this TCR beta chain. Authors' analysis steps: From reference gene primer amplification, estimates of nucleated cell counts were derived. The assay was immunoSEQ multiplex PCR, and TCRdb's table has in-frame clones only and misses some. V and J calls and clone size are copied from that table; D and trimming were computed from the DNA. Of about 340,000 clones listed, around 87% are singletons. This entry belongs to a study of blood T cell repertoires in COVID-19. In the study overall: Sample material is recorded as cDNA or gDNA derived from T cells, B-cell-depleted T cells, or PBMCs.

The origin of this receptor is a woman between 45 and 60 years old with COVID-19, enrolled during active disease. Material for sequencing was peripheral blood.

The CDR3 loop reads CAWGDRDTEAFF. The CDR3 DNA reads TGTGCCTGGGGGGACAGGGACACTGAAGCTTTCTTT. V gene TRBV30 combines with J gene TRBJ1-1; 9 nucleotides agree with TRBD1. Trimming removed 5 bases from V and 3 bases from J; junction bases left unmatched: 1. CDR1 is GTSNPN, CDR2 SVGIG, per germline (reference sequence). The CDR3 runs 12 residues.